Each of the 15 T cell receptor beta chains below was sequenced from the same sample in a study of Graves' ophthalmopathy and Graves' hyperthyroidism. Using RNA transcripts, the TCR beta CDR3 regions were amplified. HTBI primers were used in a first-round RT-PCR, which preceded a second-round multiplex PCR. TCRdb redid the calling of the multiplex PCR reads with MiXCR, one entry per CDR3 protein. Of more than 40,000 distinct CDR3 sequences in the sample, over 45% are singletons; the top ten hold around 25%. Sequencing was done on a sample of peripheral blood. Every receptor here comes from an adult man with Graves' ophthalmopathy.

A note on this clonotype: Since no conserved phenylalanine or tryptophan closes the CDR3, a read error is the likely cause. The V gene is TRBV5-5, the J gene TRBJ2-2; 10 bases align to TRBD1. CDR1 is SGHKS and CDR2 is YYEKEE in the germline V gene (reference sequence). This CDR3 is built from 15 residues. V shed 7 bases and J 9 bases; nucleotides not matched to a gene: 12. The DNA for the CDR3 is TGTGCCAGCTCTTGGGGGACAGGGGAAACCAGGGAGCTGTTTGTT. Translated, it gives CASSWGTGETRELFV.

With regard to this clonotype: The CDR3 ends on some other residue instead of the conserved phenylalanine or tryptophan, so this is likely a read error. V is TRBV2 and J is TRBJ1-2; D call uncertain. Germline V gene sequence: CDR1 SNHLY, CDR2 FYNNEI. This CDR3 region has 12 residues. The CDR3 coding sequence is TGTGCCACCAGTGAAGCGCGTGGTGACTACACCATC. Protein product: CATSEARGDYTI.

The chain combines TRBV24-1 with TRBJ2-7; 7 bases line up with TRBD2. Germline CDR1 KGHDR, CDR2 SFDVKD. The CDR3 spans 18 residues. The V and J ends lost 12 bases and 2 bases, in that order; junction bases with no gene match: 24. CDR3 protein: CACRTSVRLEGTTYEQYF. The CDR3 DNA sequence: TGTGCCTGCAGAACTAGCGTCCGACTGGAGGGGACTACCTACGAGCAGTACTTC.

V usage is TRBV19 and J usage is TRBJ1-4; D is undetermined. The germline V gene has CDR1 LNHDA and CDR2 SQIVND (reference sequence). Between the trimmed V and J ends, which lost 6 bases and 6 bases, there was a span of 14 bases. CDR3 length: 14 residues. CDR3 amino acids: CASRSDPSDEKLFF. DNA of the CDR3: TGTGCCAGTAGATCGGACCCGAGTGATGAAAAACTGTTTTTT.

Concerning this clonotype itself: The junction departs from germline at one end; a sequencing error may be responsible. The chain has TRBV10-1 and TRBJ1-5; D may be TRBD1 (5 bases). Germline V gene data show CDR1 as WNHNN and CDR2 as SYGVQD (reference sequence). CDR3 size: 14 residues. The CDR3 is CASSEQGAGEPQHF. CDR3 bases: TGTGCCAGCAGTGAACAAGGGGCGGGGGAGCCCCAGCATTTT.

The gene calls are TRBV5-6 and TRBJ1-6; tentative D call: TRBD1 (5 bases). This CDR3 has 14 residues. Between the trimmed V and J ends, which lost 6 bases and 9 bases, there was a span of 16 bases. The germline V gene encodes CDR1 SGHDT and CDR2 YYEEEE. The CDR3 is CASISGIGGSPLHF. The CDR3 DNA follows: TGTGCCAGCATCTCCGGGATCGGGGGTTCACCCCTCCACTTT.

This clonotype was seen only a few times. Possible read error: a much larger clone is one base away. The chain carries TRBV3-1 and TRBJ2-7, with TRBD1 as a possible D gene (6 bases). The germline CDR1 and CDR2 sequences are LGHDT and YNNKEL (reference sequence). This CDR3 region has 14 residues. The V end was cut by 4 bases, the J end by 6 bases, with 16 bases between. The CDR3 DNA reads as TGTGCCAGCAGCCGTGGGGCAGGGGTCAGCGAGCAGTACTTC. It yields the protein CASSRGAGVSEQYF.

The CDR3 loop reads CSVGGGEQGRGYTF. DNA of the CDR3: TGCAGCGTTGGCGGGGGGGAACAGGGTCGGGGCTACACCTTC. The chain is built from TRBV29-1 and TRBJ1-2, with TRBD1 as a possible D gene (6 bases). The CDR3 spans 14 residues. The V end lost 4 bases, the J end lost 8 bases, and 20 bases lay between the germline ends. Germline V gene sequence: CDR1 SQVTM, CDR2 ANQGSEA.

By sample fraction, this clonotype is medium-sized (0.01 to 0.1%). The chain has TRBV15 and TRBJ1-4; 7 bases line up with TRBD1. CDR3 size: 15 residues. J gave up 7 bases and V 1 base, and 6 bases lay outside the gene matches. Germline V gene sequence: CDR1 LNHNV, CDR2 YYDKDF (reference sequence). This CDR3 reads CATSRGEGAGEKLFF. The CDR3 nucleotides read TGTGCCACCAGCAGAGGAGAGGGGGCGGGTGAAAAACTGTTTTTT.

In its sample, this clonotype was seen many times. The chain uses TRBV11-3 and TRBJ2-3; D gene ambiguous. There are 13 residues in the CDR3. Trimming took off 2 bases at V and 6 bases at J, with 9 bases between the two ends. CDR1 is SGHNT, CDR2 YENEEA, per germline. CDR3 DNA sequence: TGTGCCAGCAGCTTATCTTGGCGGGATACGCAGTATTTT. Its translation: CASSLSWRDTQYF. Based on the CDR3 plus reference TRBV11-3 and TRBJ2-3, the full variable domain is EAGVVQSPRYKIIEKKQPVAFWCNPISGHNTLYWYLQNLGQGPELLIRYENEEAVDDSQLPKDRFSAERLKGVDSTLKIQPAELGDSAVYLCASSLSWRDTQYFGPGTRLTVL.

Sample share makes this clonotype medium-sized (0.01 to 0.1%). The gene calls are TRBV7-2 and TRBJ2-2; 13 bases line up with TRBD2. Germline values: CDR1 SGHTA, CDR2 FQGNSA. This CDR3 contains 19 residues. V lost 4 bases to trimming and J lost 0 bases; unmatched junction nucleotides: 8. The CDR3 sequence is CASSSGLAGVSPNTGELFF. Written as DNA, the CDR3 is TGTGCCAGCAGCTCAGGACTAGCGGGAGTGTCTCCGAACACCGGGGAGCTGTTTTTT. The whole variable domain, remainder taken from reference TRBV7-2 and TRBJ2-2, is GAGVSQSPSNKVTEKGKDVELRCDPISGHTALYWYRQSLGQGLEFLIYFQGNSAPDKSGLPSDRFSAERTGGSVSTLTIQRTQQEDSAVYLCASSSGLAGVSPNTGELFFGEGSRLTVL.

Here the CDR3 DNA reads TGTGCCAGCTTAGATGGGACAGTCACTTCCTACGAGCAGTACTTC. This codes for CASLDGTVTSYEQYF. The chain has TRBV6-5 and TRBJ2-7; 7 bases agree with TRBD1. The junction had 11 bases not matched to a gene; V was cut back by 8 bases and J by 1 base. The CDR3 is 15 residues long. The germline CDR1 and CDR2 sequences are MNHEY and SVGAGI.

This rearrangement joins TRBV15 to TRBJ1-3; D unresolved. The V and J ends lost 1 base and 2 bases respectively, with 6 bases between them. Looked up from germline, CDR1 is LNHNV and CDR2 is YYDKDF (reference sequence). CDR3 length: 14 amino acids. This CDR3 reads CATSRVGPGNTIYF. The CDR3 nucleotides read TGTGCCACCAGCAGAGTAGGGCCTGGAAACACCATATATTTT. The full variable domain, in which reference TRBV15 and TRBJ1-3 provide the parts outside the CDR3, is DAMVIQNPRYQVTQFGKPVTLSCSQTLNHNVMYWYQQKSSQAPKLLFHYYDKDFNNEADTPDNFQSRRPNTSFCFLDIRSPGLGDTAMYLCATSRVGPGNTIYFGEGSWLTVV.

This clonotype was recorded many times. V and J are TRBV20-1 and TRBJ2-4; 7 nucleotides match TRBD2. Germline CDR1 reads DFQATT; CDR2 reads SNEGSKA (reference sequence). This CDR3 contains 14 residues. With 4 bases clipped from V and 5 bases from J, the junction kept 8 bases outside the gene matches. The CDR3 DNA reads as TGCAGTGCTAATGTACTGGCGGGGGAAAACATTCAGTACTTC. It encodes CSANVLAGENIQYF.

This clonotype was detected a few times. The chain is built from TRBV5-8 and TRBJ1-5, with TRBD1 matching over 8 bases. The ends lost 1 base at V and 8 bases at J; junction bases unmatched: 5. There are 14 residues in the CDR3. Germline CDR1 reads SGHTS; CDR2 reads YDEGEE. In DNA, the CDR3 is TGTGCCAGCAGCTTGAGGCAGGGGGCTAAGCCCCAGCATTTT. Protein: CASSLRQGAKPQHF.